This T cell receptor (beta chain) was found in a study of immune cell composition in non-small cell lung cancer. The CDR3 contains 15 residues. V lost 6 bases and J 2 bases, leaving 11 bases between the germline ends. Germline lookup yields CDR1 MNHEY and CDR2 SVGAGI. Sequencing used immunoSEQ multiplex PCR; TCRdb keeps in-frame clones, though not all of them. The sample holds about 4,000 clones; roughly 70% are singletons and the top ten take over 25%. Sequenced material: lung tumor tissue. The sequence derives from a human donor with non-small cell lung cancer. V and J are TRBV6-5 and TRBJ2-6; TRBD2 might be the D (5 bases). The CDR3 sequence is CASSQAAAGANVLTF. The CDR3 region has the DNA TGTGCCAGCAGCCAGGCAGCGGCTGGGGCCAACGTCCTGACTTTC.